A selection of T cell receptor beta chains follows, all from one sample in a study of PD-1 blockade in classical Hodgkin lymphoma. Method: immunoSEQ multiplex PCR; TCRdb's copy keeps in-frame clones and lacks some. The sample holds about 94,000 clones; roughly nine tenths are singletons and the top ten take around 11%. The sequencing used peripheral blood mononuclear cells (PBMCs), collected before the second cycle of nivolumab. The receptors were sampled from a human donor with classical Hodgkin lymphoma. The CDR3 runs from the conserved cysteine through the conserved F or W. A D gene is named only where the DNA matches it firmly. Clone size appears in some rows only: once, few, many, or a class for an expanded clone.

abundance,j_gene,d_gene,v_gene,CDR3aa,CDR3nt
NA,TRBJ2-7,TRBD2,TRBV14,CASSLRRGSYEQYF,TGTGCCAGCAGCCTAAGGCGGGGGTCCTACGAGCAGTACTTC
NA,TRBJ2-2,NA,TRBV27,CASSPRQNTGELFF,TGTGCCAGCAGTCCACGTCAGAACACCGGGGAGCTGTTTTTT
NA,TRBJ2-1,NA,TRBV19,CASRVGLEQFF,TGTGCCAGTAGAGTGGGTCTAGAGCAGTTCTTC
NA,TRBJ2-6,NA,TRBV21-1,CASSNGAVGASWSGANVLTF,TGTGCCAGCAGCAATGGGGCGGTGGGGGCTAGTTGGTCTGGGGCCAACGTCCTGACTTTC
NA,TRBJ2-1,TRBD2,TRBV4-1,CASSQGSGGLNNEQFF,TGCGCCAGCAGCCAAGGAAGCGGGGGGCTCAACAATGAGCAGTTCTTC
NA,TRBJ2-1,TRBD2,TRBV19,CASSIPSGSSYNEQFF,TGTGCCAGTAGTATCCCTAGCGGAAGCTCCTACAATGAGCAGTTCTTC
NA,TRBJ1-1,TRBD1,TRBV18,CASSPAGTGSVNTEAFF,TGTGCCAGCTCACCGGCAGGGACAGGGTCCGTGAACACTGAAGCTTTCTTT
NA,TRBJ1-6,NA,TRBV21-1,CASSKALRGRCCDNSPLHF,TGTGCCAGCAGCAAAGCGCTCAGGGGTCGGTGTTGCGACAATTCACCCCTCCACTTT
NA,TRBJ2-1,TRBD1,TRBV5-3,CARSPKTGGTSNEQFF,TGTGCCAGAAGCCCCAAGACAGGGGGCACGTCGAATGAGCAGTTCTTC
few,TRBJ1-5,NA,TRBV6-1,CASTMTARNQPQHF,TGTGCCAGCACCATGACAGCTCGCAATCAGCCCCAGCATTTT
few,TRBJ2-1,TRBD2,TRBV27,CASSSRTSGSTPRWGEQFF,TGTGCCAGCAGTTCGAGGACTAGCGGGAGTACCCCCCGATGGGGTGAGCAGTTCTTC
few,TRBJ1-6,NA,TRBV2,CASGGRNSSPLHF,TGTGCCAGCGGAGGACGGAACAGTTCACCCCTCCACTTT
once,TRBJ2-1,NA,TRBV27,CASSLGYPYYNEQFF,TGTGCCAGCAGTTTGGGTTATCCCTATTACAATGAGCAGTTCTTC
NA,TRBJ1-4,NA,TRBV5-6,CASSARDGSREKLFF,TGTGCCAGCAGCGCCCGGGACGGGAGTCGTGAAAAACTGTTTTTT
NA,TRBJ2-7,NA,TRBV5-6,CASSFSSAGRRYEQYF,TGTGCCAGCAGCTTTTCCTCGGCGGGACGCCGCTACGAGCAGTACTTC
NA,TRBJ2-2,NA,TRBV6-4,CASSDWFGGTNTGELFF,TGTGCCAGCAGTGACTGGTTCGGAGGGACGAACACCGGGGAGCTGTTTTTT
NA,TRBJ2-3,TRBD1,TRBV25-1,CASSATDRAGRQDTQYF,TGTGCCAGCAGTGCCACGGACAGGGCTGGAAGGCAAGATACGCAGTATTTT
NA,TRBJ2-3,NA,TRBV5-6,CASNDGGGDTQYF,TGTGCCAGCAATGACGGGGGTGGAGATACGCAGTATTTT
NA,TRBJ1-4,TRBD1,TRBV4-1,CASSQGPGGQGFEKLFF,TGCGCCAGCAGCCAAGGTCCTGGTGGACAGGGATTTGAAAAACTGTTTTTT
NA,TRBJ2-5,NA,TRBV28,CASSSGRDTQETQYF,TGTGCCAGCAGCTCAGGCCGGGACACCCAAGAGACCCAGTACTTC